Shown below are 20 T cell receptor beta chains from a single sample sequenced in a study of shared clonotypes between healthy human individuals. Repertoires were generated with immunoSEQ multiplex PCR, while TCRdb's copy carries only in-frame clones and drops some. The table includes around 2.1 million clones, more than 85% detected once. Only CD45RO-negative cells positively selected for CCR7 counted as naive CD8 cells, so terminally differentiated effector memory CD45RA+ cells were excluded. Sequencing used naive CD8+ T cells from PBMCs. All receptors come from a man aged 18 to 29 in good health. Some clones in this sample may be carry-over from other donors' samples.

CDR3 nucleotides: TGTGCCAGCAGTGAAATCTCTCCCGCCGGGGAGCTGTTTTTT. Its protein product is CASSEISPAGELFF. The chain has TRBV25-1 and TRBJ2-2; D gene uncertain. The CDR3 runs 14 residues. The ends were cut back, 2 bases at V and 6 bases at J, with 10 bases in the middle. The germline gives CDR1 MGHDK, CDR2 SYGVNS.

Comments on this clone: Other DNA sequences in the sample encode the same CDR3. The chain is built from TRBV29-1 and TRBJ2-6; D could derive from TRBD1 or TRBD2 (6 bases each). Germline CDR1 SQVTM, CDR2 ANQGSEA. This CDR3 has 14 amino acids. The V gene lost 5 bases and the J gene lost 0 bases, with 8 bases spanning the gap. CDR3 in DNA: TGCAGCGTTACGGGGGCCTCTGGGGCCAACGTCCTGACTTTC. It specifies CSVTGASGANVLTF. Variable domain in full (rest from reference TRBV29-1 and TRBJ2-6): SAVISQKPSRDICQRGTSLTIQCQVDSQVTMMFWYRQQPGQSLTLIATANQGSEATYESGFVIDKFPISRPNLTFSTLTVSNMSPEDSSIYLCSVTGASGANVLTFGAGSRLTVL.

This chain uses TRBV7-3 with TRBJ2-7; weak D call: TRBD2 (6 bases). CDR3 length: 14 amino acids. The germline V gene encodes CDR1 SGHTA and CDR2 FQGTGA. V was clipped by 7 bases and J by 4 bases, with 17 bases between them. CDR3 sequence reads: CASTSSPGGYEQYF. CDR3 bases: TGTGCCAGCACCTCGTCCCCCGGGGGATACGAGCAGTACTTC.

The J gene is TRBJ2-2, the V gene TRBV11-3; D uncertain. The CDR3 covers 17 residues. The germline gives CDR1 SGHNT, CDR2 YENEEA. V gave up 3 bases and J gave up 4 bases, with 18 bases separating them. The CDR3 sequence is CASSFSFGGAITGELFF. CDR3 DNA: TGTGCCAGCAGCTTTAGTTTTGGTGGAGCGATCACCGGGGAGCTGTTTTTT.

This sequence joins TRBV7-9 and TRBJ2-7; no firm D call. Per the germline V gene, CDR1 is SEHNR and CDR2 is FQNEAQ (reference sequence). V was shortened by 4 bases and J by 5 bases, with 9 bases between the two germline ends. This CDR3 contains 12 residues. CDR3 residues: CASSSRSHEQYF. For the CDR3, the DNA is TGTGCCAGCAGCTCTCGAAGCCACGAGCAGTACTTC.

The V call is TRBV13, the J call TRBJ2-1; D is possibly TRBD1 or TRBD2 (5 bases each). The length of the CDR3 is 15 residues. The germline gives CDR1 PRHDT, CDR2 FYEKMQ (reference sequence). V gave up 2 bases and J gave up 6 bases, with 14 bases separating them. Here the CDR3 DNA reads TGTGCCAGCAGCTTATTGGGGGAGCGAGGCAATGAGCAGTTCTTC. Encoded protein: CASSLLGERGNEQFF.

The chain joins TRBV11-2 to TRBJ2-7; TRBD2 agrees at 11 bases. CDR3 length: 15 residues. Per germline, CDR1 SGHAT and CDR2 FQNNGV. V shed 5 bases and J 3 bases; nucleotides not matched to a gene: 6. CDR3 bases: TGTGCCAGCAGCATCATAGCGGGAGGGCACTACGAGCAGTACTTC. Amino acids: CASSIIAGGHYEQYF.

The DNA for the CDR3 is TGTGCCAGCACTAGGACCCTCTACGAGCAGTACTTC. Translating gives CASTRTLYEQYF. V is TRBV2 and J is TRBJ2-7; no clear D gene. Per the germline V gene, CDR1 is SNHLY and CDR2 is FYNNEI. The CDR3 spans 12 residues. V lost 7 bases and J 3 bases, leaving 10 bases between the germline ends.

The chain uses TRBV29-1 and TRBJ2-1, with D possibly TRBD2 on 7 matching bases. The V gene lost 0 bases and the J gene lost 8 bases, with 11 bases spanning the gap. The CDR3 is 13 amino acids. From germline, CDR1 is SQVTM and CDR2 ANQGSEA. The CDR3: CSVEDRGAHEQFF. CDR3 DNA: TGCAGCGTTGAAGATCGGGGGGCCCATGAGCAGTTCTTC.

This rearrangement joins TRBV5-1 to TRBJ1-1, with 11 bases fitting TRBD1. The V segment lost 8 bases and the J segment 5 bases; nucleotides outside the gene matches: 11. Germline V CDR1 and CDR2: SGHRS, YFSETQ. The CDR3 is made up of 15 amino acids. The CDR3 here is CARVTGQGASTEAFF. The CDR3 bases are TGCGCCAGGGTAACAGGACAGGGGGCCTCAACTGAAGCTTTCTTT.

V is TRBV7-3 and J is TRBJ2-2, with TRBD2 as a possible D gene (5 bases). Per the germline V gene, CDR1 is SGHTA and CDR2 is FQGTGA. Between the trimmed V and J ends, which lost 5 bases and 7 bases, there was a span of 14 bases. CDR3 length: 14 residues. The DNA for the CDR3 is TGTGCCAGCAGCGGGTCGGGGATTGACGGGGAGCTGTTTTTT. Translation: CASSGSGIDGELFF.

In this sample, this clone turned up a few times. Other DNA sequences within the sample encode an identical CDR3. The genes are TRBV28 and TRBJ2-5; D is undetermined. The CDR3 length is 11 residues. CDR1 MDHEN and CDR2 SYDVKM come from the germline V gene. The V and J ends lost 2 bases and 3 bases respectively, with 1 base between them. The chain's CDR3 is CASSLKETQYF. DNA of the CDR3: TGTGCCAGCAGTTTAAAAGAGACCCAGTACTTC.

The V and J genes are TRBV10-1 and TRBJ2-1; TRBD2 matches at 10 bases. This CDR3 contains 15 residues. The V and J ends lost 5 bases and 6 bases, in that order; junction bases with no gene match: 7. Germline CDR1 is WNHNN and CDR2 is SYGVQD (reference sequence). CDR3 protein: CASSFTSGTPNEQFF. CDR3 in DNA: TGCGCCAGCAGTTTTACTAGCGGGACACCCAATGAGCAGTTCTTC.

DNA of the CDR3: TGTGCCAGTAGCGAGGGGGTGCCCACTGAAGCTTTCTTT. This gives the protein CASSEGVPTEAFF. The V gene is TRBV19, the J gene TRBJ1-1; tentative D call: TRBD1 (6 bases). This CDR3 is built from 13 residues. V was pared by 6 bases and J by 4 bases, with 12 bases between. Germline CDR1 and CDR2: LNHDA and SQIVND (reference sequence). Full variable domain (remainder filled in from reference TRBV19 and TRBJ1-1): DGGITQSPKYLFRKEGQNVTLSCEQNLNHDAMYWYRQDPGQGLRLIYYSQIVNDFQKGDIAEGYSVSREKKESFPLTVTSAQKNPTAFYLCASSEGVPTEAFFGQGTRLTVV.

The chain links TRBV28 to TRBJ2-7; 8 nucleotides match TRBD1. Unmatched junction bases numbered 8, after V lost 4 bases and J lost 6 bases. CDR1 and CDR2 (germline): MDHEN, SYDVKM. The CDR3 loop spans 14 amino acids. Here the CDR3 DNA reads TGTGCCAGCAGTTCCCGGACAGGGTTGGTCGAGCAGTACTTC. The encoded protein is CASSSRTGLVEQYF.

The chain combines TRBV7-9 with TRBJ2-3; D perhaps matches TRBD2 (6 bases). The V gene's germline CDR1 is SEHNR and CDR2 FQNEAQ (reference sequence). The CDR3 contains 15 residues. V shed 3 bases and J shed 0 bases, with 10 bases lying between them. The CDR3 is CASSLFSGSTDTQYF. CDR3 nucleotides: TGTGCCAGCAGCTTGTTCAGCGGGAGCACAGATACGCAGTATTTT.

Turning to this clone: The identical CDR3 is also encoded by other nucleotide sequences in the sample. CDR3 sequence reads: CASSPGQGAYEQYF. The CDR3 DNA is TGTGCCAGCAGCCCCGGACAGGGGGCGTACGAGCAGTACTTC. The genes are TRBV27 and TRBJ2-7; TRBD1 matches 11 bases. The CDR3 runs 14 residues. Trimming removed 6 bases from V and 4 bases from J; junction bases left unmatched: 5. The germline V gene encodes CDR1 MNHEY and CDR2 SMNVEV (reference sequence).

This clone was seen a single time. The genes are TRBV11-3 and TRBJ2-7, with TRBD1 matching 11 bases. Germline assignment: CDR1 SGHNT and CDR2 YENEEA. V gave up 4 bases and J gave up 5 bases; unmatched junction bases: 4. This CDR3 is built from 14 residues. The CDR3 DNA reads TGTGCCAGCAGCTCCCGGGACAGGGGGGACGAGCAGTACTTC. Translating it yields CASSSRDRGDEQYF.

The CDR3 DNA is TGTGCCATCAGTGAACCTGAGGACAGGGCGTACGAGCAGTACTTC. Amino acids: CAISEPEDRAYEQYF. The chain is built from TRBV10-3 and TRBJ2-7; 8 bases are a match to TRBD1. The J segment lost 4 bases and the V segment lost 3 bases, leaving 8 bases of the junction unmatched. CDR1 is ENHRY, CDR2 SYGVKD, per germline. The CDR3 runs to 15 residues.

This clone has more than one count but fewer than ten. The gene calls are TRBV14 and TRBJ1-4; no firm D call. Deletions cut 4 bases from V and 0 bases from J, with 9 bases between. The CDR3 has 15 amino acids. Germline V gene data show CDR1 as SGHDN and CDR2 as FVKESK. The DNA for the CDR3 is TGTGCCAGCAGCCCCAAGCTGGCAACTAATGAAAAACTGTTTTTT. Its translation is CASSPKLATNEKLFF.